Listed below are T cell receptor beta chains from one sample, sequenced in a study of shared clonotypes between healthy human individuals. Method: immunoSEQ multiplex PCR; TCRdb's copy keeps in-frame clones and lacks some. The repertoire consists of about 2.4 million clones, with approximately 94% occurring once and the leading ten covering 0.13% to 0.15%. The sample taken for sequencing was naive CD4+ T cells sorted from blood. All receptors derive from a man aged 18 to 29 in good health. The CDR3 runs from the conserved cysteine through the conserved F or W. The D gene is left open where the match is weak. Size is omitted from some rows. Given values are once, few, many or a class for expanded clones.

j_call v_call clone_size d_call cdr3_nt cdr3_aa
TRBJ2-3 TRBV7-7 . . TGTGCTAGCAGCTATAGCAGAGCGGATACGCAGTATTTT CASSYSRADTQYF
TRBJ1-1 TRBV27 . TRBD1 TGTGCCAGCAGTTTATCTGGACAGGCTGTCGCTTTCTTT CASSLSGQAVAFF
TRBJ1-2 TRBV9 . TRBD1 TGTGCCAGCAATACACAGGGGTCTGGCTACACCTTC CASNTQGSGYTF
TRBJ1-5 TRBV5-1 . . TGCGCCAGCAGCCCGGACCAGAGCAATCAGCCCCAGCATTTT CASSPDQSNQPQHF
TRBJ1-1 TRBV30 . . TGTGCCTGGAGTGTAGGGCGGGGGCGTCTCACTGAAGCTTTCTTT CAWSVGRGRLTEAFF
TRBJ2-7 TRBV7-9 . TRBD1 TGTGCCAGCAGCTTATTAACGGGACAGGGGGCCCACGAGCAGTACTTC CASSLLTGQGAHEQYF
TRBJ1-4 TRBV19 . TRBD1 TGTGCCAGTAGTTCAGGGGGAGCAACTAATGAAAAACTGTTTTTT CASSSGGATNEKLFF
TRBJ2-1 TRBV10-3 . . TGTGCCATCAGTGAGCGGGAATTAAACAATGAGCAGTTCTTC CAISERELNNEQFF
TRBJ1-4 TRBV5-1 . . TGCGCCAGCAGCTTGGGGGGGCTCGGTGAAAAACTGTTTTTT CASSLGGLGEKLFF
TRBJ2-7 TRBV5-1 . TRBD1 TGCGCCAGCAGCACCACAGGGGCTGCCTCCTACGAGCAGTACTTC CASSTTGAASYEQYF
TRBJ2-1 TRBV28 . TRBD2 TGTGCCAGCAGTTTAAGTGAGCGGGGGGGCCATAGTGAGCAGTTCTTC CASSLSERGGHSEQFF
TRBJ1-1 TRBV19 once TRBD1 TGTGCCAGTAGTCCCCTGGACAGGGGTACTGAAGCTTTCTTT CASSPLDRGTEAFF
TRBJ2-1 TRBV4-1 . . TGCGCCAGCAGCCAAGATGGGGTAAGCTGGCAGGAGCAGTTCTTC CASSQDGVSWQEQFF
TRBJ1-1 TRBV29-1 few . TGCAGCGTCCGACCGGGACTTACTACTGAAGCTTTCTTT CSVRPGLTTEAFF
TRBJ2-2 TRBV7-9 . . TGTGCCAGCAGCTTATGGGGGGCAGCGAACACCGGGGAGCTGTTTTTT CASSLWGAANTGELFF
TRBJ2-1 TRBV6-5 . . TGTGCCAGCAGCCGAGACAATGAGCAGTTCTTC CASSRDNEQFF
TRBJ2-1 TRBV7-8 . TRBD2 TGTGCCAGCAGCCGACCGGGGCGGGGGAGCTCCTACAATGAGCAGTTCTTC CASSRPGRGSSYNEQFF
TRBJ1-5 TRBV5-1 . . TGCGCCAGCAGCTTGGATGGAGGCTACCAGCCCCAGCATTTT CASSLDGGYQPQHF
TRBJ2-3 TRBV6-8 . . TGTGCCGCCGCCACCCCCTATACGCAGTATTTT CAAATPYTQYF
TRBJ1-2 TRBV12-5 . . TGTGCTAGTGGGGCGACCACCTATGGCTACACCTTC CASGATTYGYTF
TRBJ2-2 TRBV2 . TRBD1 TGTGCCAGCAGTGCGGCAGGGGGCACCGGGGAGCTGTTTTTT CASSAAGGTGELFF
TRBJ2-7 TRBV19 . . TGTGCCAGTAGTTTCCGGTCAGGGGGGACTTGGTACGAGCAGTACTTC CASSFRSGGTWYEQYF
TRBJ1-5 TRBV6-6 . TRBD1 TGTGCCAGCAGTTACGGGACAGGTTATAGCAATCAGCCCCAGCATTTT CASSYGTGYSNQPQHF
TRBJ1-1 TRBV10-1 . . TGCGCCAGCAGTCTGACACCGAACACTGAAGCTTTCTTT CASSLTPNTEAFF
TRBJ2-3 TRBV4-3 . TRBD2 TGCGCCAGCAGCCAAGAAGTTAGCGGGAGAATAGGGAGCACAGATACGCAGTATTTT CASSQEVSGRIGSTDTQYF
TRBJ2-3 TRBV4-2 . . TGTGCCAGCAGCCAAGGGGTTGGGACAGATACGCAGTATTTT CASSQGVGTDTQYF
TRBJ2-1 TRBV10-3 . . TGTGCCATCAGTTCGGGGGGCGGGAGAGACAATGAGCAGTTCTTC CAISSGGGRDNEQFF